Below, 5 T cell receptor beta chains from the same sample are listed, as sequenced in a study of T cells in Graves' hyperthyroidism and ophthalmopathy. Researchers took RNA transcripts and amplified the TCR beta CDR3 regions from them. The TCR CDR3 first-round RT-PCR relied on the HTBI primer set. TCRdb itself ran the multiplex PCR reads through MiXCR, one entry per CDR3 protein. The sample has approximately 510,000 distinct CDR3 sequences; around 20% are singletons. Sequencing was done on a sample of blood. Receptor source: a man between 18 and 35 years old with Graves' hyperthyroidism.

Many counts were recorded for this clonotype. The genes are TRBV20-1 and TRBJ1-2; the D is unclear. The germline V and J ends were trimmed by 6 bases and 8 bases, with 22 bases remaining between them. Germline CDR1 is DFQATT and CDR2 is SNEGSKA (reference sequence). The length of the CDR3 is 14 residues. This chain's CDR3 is CSAPVTRPVGGYTF. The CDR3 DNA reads TGCAGTGCGCCCGTAACTAGGCCCGTCGGGGGCTACACCTTC.

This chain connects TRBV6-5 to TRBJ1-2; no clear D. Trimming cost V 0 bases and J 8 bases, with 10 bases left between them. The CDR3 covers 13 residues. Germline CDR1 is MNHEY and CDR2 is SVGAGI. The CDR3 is CASSYSAGGGYTF. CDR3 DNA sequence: TGTGCCAGCAGTTACTCGGCAGGTGGGGGCTACACCTTC.

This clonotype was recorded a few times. CDR3 region: CASSQSVQAETQYF. DNA for the CDR3: TGTGCCAGCAGTCAGTCAGTGCAAGCGGAGACCCAGTACTTC. The V call is TRBV7-9, the J call TRBJ2-5; D is ambiguous. The CDR3 length is 14 residues. V shed 6 bases and J shed 5 bases, with 16 bases lying between them. Per the germline V gene, CDR1 is SEHNR and CDR2 is FQNEAQ (reference sequence).

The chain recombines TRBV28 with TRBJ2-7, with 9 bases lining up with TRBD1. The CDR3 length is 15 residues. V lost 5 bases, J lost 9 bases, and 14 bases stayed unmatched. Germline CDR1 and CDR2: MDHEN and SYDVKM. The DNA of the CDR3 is TGTGCCAGCAGTCCCCCAGCCTTACAGGGGGCCGGGCAGTACTTC. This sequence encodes CASSPPALQGAGQYF.

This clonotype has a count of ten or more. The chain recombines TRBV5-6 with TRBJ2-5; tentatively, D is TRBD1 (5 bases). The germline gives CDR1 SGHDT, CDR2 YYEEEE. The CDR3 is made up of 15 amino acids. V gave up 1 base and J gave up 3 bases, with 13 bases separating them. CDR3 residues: CASSLWLGREETQYF. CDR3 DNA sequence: TGTGCCAGCAGCTTGTGGCTCGGCAGGGAAGAGACCCAGTACTTC.